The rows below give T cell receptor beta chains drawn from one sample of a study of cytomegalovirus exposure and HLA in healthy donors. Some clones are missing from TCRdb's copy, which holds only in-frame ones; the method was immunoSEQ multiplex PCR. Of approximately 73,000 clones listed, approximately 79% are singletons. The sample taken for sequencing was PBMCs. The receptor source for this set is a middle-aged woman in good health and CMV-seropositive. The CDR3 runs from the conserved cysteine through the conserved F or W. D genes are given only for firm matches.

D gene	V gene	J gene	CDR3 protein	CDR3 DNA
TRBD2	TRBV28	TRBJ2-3	CASSPSRDYTSSTDTQYF	TGTGCCAGCAGCCCCTCTCGGGACTACACCTCTAGCACAGATACGCAGTATTTT
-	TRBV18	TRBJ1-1	CASSPGGQMNTEAFF	TGTGCCAGCTCACCGGGGGGGCAGATGAACACTGAAGCTTTCTTT
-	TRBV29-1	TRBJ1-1	CSGSRNGTEAFF	TGCAGCGGTAGCCGGAACGGCACTGAAGCTTTCTTT
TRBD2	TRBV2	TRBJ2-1	CASSRLAVSSYNEQFF	TGTGCCAGCAGCAGACTAGCTGTTAGCTCCTACAATGAGCAGTTCTTC
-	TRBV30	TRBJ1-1	CAWSVSENTEAFF	TGTGCCTGGAGTGTTTCAGAGAACACTGAAGCTTTCTTT
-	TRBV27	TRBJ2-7	CASSLSHPAYEQYF	TGTGCCAGCAGTTTATCGCACCCGGCCTACGAGCAGTACTTC
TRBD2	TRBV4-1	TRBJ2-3	CASSHGIAGVIADTQYF	TGCGCCAGCAGCCATGGTATAGCGGGGGTAATAGCAGATACGCAGTATTTT
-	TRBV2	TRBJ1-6	CASSERDILHF	TGTGCCAGCAGCGAACGGGACATCCTCCACTTT
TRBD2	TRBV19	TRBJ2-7	CASSVGTSGSYEQYF	TGTGCCAGTAGTGTAGGGACTAGCGGGAGTTACGAGCAGTACTTC
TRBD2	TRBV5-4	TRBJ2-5	CASSFTGTRLETQYF	TGTGCCAGCAGCTTTACTGGGACTAGGCTTGAGACCCAGTACTTC
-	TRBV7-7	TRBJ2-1	CASSSGLNNEQFF	TGTGCCAGCAGCTCGGGACTTAACAATGAGCAGTTCTTC
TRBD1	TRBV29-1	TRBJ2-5	CSGLWGQGRTSRPPFETQYF	TGCAGCGGTTTGTGGGGACAGGGCCGGACGTCCAGGCCCCCTTTTGAGACCCAGTACTTC
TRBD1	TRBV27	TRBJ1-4	CASRTGGYGEKLFF	TGTGCCAGCAGGACAGGGGGCTATGGTGAAAAACTGTTTTTT
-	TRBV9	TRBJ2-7	CASSPLDEWAEQYF	TGTGCCAGCAGCCCTCTTGACGAGTGGGCAGAGCAGTACTTC
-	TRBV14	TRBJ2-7	CASSQDPGQSKAYEQYF	TGTGCCAGCAGCCAGGATCCAGGACAGTCAAAAGCCTACGAGCAGTACTTC